Reported below is one T cell receptor (beta chain). In its sample, this clone was seen a few times. Its antigen is still unknown. Nothing much larger sits one base from this clone, and base qualities are not available. The sample originates from a study of blood T cell repertoires in COVID-19 (dated by TCRdb to the early 2020s). At the level of the whole study: The collaborator samples originated in the United States, Italy and Spain and spanned the acute and convalescent phases of COVID-19. Samples were obtained from the ongoing ImmuneRACE study (first 160 participants) and from over a thousand subjects provided by 6 global collaborators. Where available, HLA class I and class II types were obtained from metadata supplied by the sample provider rather than from assay-based typing. The prospective study material was composed of cDNA or gDNA derived from T cells, B-cell-depleted T cells, or PBMCs. The repertoires were released in a freely available public database intended as a resource for research on the immune response to SARS-CoV-2. Subjects who had been exposed to COVID-19, were actively infected with it, or had recovered from it provided the deeply sampled blood TCRbeta repertoires that made up the dataset. A de-identified subject ID, COVID-19 status, age in years and sex were almost always included in the sample metadata.

Its CDR3 holds 12 amino acids, cysteine through phenylalanine. Just the 36-base CDR3 DNA is kept, in frame starting at base 1. Ends trimmed: V by 7 bases, J by 7 bases; bases unmatched to a gene: 6. Sequences SNHLY (CDR1) and FYNNEI (CDR2) are obtained from the germline V gene. Results the study describes overall, beyond this receptor: The amount of clinical and demographic metadata varied by source and participant and was provided uncurated.

TCRbeta CDR3 regions were amplified from genomic DNA using the immunoSEQ Assay, a bias-controlled multiplex PCR. The original pipeline was this. The number of nucleated cells in each sample was estimated by amplification of reference gene primers within the assay. To quantify the absolute abundance of each unique TCRbeta CDR3 rearrangement, sequence reads were collapsed and filtered. For each sample, productive Simpson clonality was calculated by taking the square root of Simpson's diversity index across productive rearrangements. TCRdb took over this immuneACCESS table, retaining in-frame rearrangements with V and J assigned. Such tables are incomplete; in checked studies, under half of the missing clones stem from an unresolved V gene, and the remainder is unexplained. The V and J calls and clone size were taken over from that table, and D and trimming were inferred from the DNA. This sample holds under 450,000 clones; approximately 77% were observed only once. The ten largest clonotypes hold more than 0.85% of the sample.

Each collaborating institution followed its own protocols to collect whole blood in K2EDTA tubes. For TCRbeta analysis, collaborators shipped samples as frozen whole blood, isolated PBMCs, or DNA extracted from either of those sample types. The chain couples TRBV2 to TRBJ1-1, and 7 junction bases match TRBD1. Material for sequencing was peripheral blood. The clonotype originates from a human donor with acute or convalescent COVID-19. The donor label of this sample is uncertain. The DNA sequence reads TGTGCCAGCACCGACAGGGCCCGTGAAGCTTTCTTT. It encodes CASTDRAREAFF. The full variable domain, completed from the reference TRBV2 and TRBJ1-1 proteins outside the CDR3, reads EPEVTQTPSHQVTQMGQEVILRCVPISNHLYFYWYRQILGQKVEFLVSFYNNEISEKSEIFDDQFSVERPDGSNFTLKIRSTKLEDSAMYFCASTDRAREAFFGQGTRLTVV.